These T cell receptor beta chains were read from a single sample in a study of shared clonotypes between healthy human individuals. TCRdb's copy holds only in-frame clones and misses some; the assay was immunoSEQ multiplex PCR. The table includes 1.4 million or so clones, approximately 98.5% detected once. Sequenced: naive CD4+ T cells sorted from blood. These TCRs come from a man younger than 40 in good health. CDR3s include the opening cysteine and the closing phenylalanine or tryptophan. The D gene is left open where the match is weak. Not all rows give a size; the values are once, few, many and, for expanded clones, a class.

j_call: TRBJ2-7
v_call: TRBV5-4
clone_size: NA
d_call: NA
cdr3_nt: TGTGCCAGCAGCCCCGGGACCGGAGGTTCCTACGAGCAGTACTTC
cdr3_aa: CASSPGTGGSYEQYF

j_call: TRBJ2-5
v_call: TRBV27
clone_size: NA
d_call: NA
cdr3_nt: TGTGCCAGCAGTTTCGTACAAGAGACCCAGTACTTC
cdr3_aa: CASSFVQETQYF

j_call: TRBJ2-7
v_call: TRBV9
clone_size: NA
d_call: TRBD1
cdr3_nt: TGTGCCAGCAGCGTCCGGACAGGGGGCGGCTACGAGCAGTACTTC
cdr3_aa: CASSVRTGGGYEQYF

j_call: TRBJ2-1
v_call: TRBV7-2
clone_size: few
d_call: NA
cdr3_nt: TGTGCCAGCAGCTTAGTAGGGAGCTCCTACAATGAGCAGTTCTTC
cdr3_aa: CASSLVGSSYNEQFF

j_call: TRBJ2-3
v_call: TRBV7-2
clone_size: NA
d_call: TRBD1
cdr3_nt: TGTGCCAGCAGCTTAGGGGACAGGGACACAGATACGCAGTATTTT
cdr3_aa: CASSLGDRDTDTQYF

j_call: TRBJ2-2
v_call: TRBV11-3
clone_size: NA
d_call: NA
cdr3_nt: TGTGCCAGCAGCTTAGAGTTTCCGAGGGCTCGGGGCAACGGCGGGGAGCTGTTTTTT
cdr3_aa: CASSLEFPRARGNGGELFF

j_call: TRBJ2-2
v_call: TRBV13
clone_size: NA
d_call: TRBD1
cdr3_nt: TGTGCCAGCAGCTATGACAGGGGCTACACCGGGGAGCTGTTTTTT
cdr3_aa: CASSYDRGYTGELFF

j_call: TRBJ2-5
v_call: TRBV7-6
clone_size: NA
d_call: TRBD1
cdr3_nt: TGTGCCAGCAGCGTAAGACAGGGCCAAGAGACCCAGTACTTC
cdr3_aa: CASSVRQGQETQYF

j_call: TRBJ2-3
v_call: TRBV18
clone_size: once
d_call: NA
cdr3_nt: TGTGCCAGCTCACCGGTGGGACCGGGCCTCAGAGATACGCAGTATTTT
cdr3_aa: CASSPVGPGLRDTQYF

j_call: TRBJ2-1
v_call: TRBV6-1
clone_size: NA
d_call: TRBD1
cdr3_nt: TGTGCCAGCAGTGGCCCGGGACAGATTTACAATGAGCAGTTCTTC
cdr3_aa: CASSGPGQIYNEQFF

j_call: TRBJ1-1
v_call: TRBV5-1
clone_size: NA
d_call: NA
cdr3_nt: TGCGCCAGCAGCTTTACATCAGGGGTCAGAGAAGCTTTCTTT
cdr3_aa: CASSFTSGVREAFF

j_call: TRBJ2-7
v_call: TRBV28
clone_size: NA
d_call: NA
cdr3_nt: TGTGGGACGTATTCCTACGAGCAGTACTTC
cdr3_aa: CGTYSYEQYF

j_call: TRBJ2-3
v_call: TRBV5-4
clone_size: NA
d_call: NA
cdr3_nt: TGTGCCAGCAGCTTGGAGACCGGGACCCGCACAGATACGCAGTATTTT
cdr3_aa: CASSLETGTRTDTQYF

j_call: TRBJ2-7
v_call: TRBV5-8
clone_size: NA
d_call: NA
cdr3_nt: TGTGCCAGCAGCCGGGTGGTGGGATACGAGCAGTACTTC
cdr3_aa: CASSRVVGYEQYF

j_call: TRBJ1-4
v_call: TRBV7-8
clone_size: NA
d_call: NA
cdr3_nt: TGTGCCAGCAGCTCCCGAGGAAACACTAATGAAAAACTGTTTTTT
cdr3_aa: CASSSRGNTNEKLFF

j_call: TRBJ2-5
v_call: TRBV13
clone_size: NA
d_call: NA
cdr3_nt: TGTGCCAGCAGCTGGGTTGGTGGTCGCGCGATGATGGAGACCCAGTACTTC
cdr3_aa: CASSWVGGRAMMETQYF

j_call: TRBJ1-5
v_call: TRBV18
clone_size: NA
d_call: TRBD1
cdr3_nt: TGTGCCAGCTCATTTCGGACAGGGCGAAATCAGCCCCAGCATTTT
cdr3_aa: CASSFRTGRNQPQHF

j_call: TRBJ2-1
v_call: TRBV27
clone_size: NA
d_call: NA
cdr3_nt: TGTGCCAGCAGCCCTCTGACAAACAATGAGCAGTTCTTC
cdr3_aa: CASSPLTNNEQFF

j_call: TRBJ1-4
v_call: TRBV4-1
clone_size: NA
d_call: TRBD1
cdr3_nt: TGCGCCAGCAGCCAAGACGACCGGGACAGGGGACGGGAAAAACTGTTTTTT
cdr3_aa: CASSQDDRDRGREKLFF

j_call: TRBJ2-2
v_call: TRBV5-6
clone_size: NA
d_call: TRBD1
cdr3_nt: TGTGCCAGCAGCTTGGGGGACAGGAGGAACACCGGGGAGCTGTTTTTT
cdr3_aa: CASSLGDRRNTGELFF

j_call: TRBJ2-3
v_call: TRBV10-3
clone_size: NA
d_call: NA
cdr3_nt: TGTGCCATCAGAGCTAGCGAGATGAGGGTAACAGATACGCAGTATTTT
cdr3_aa: CAIRASEMRVTDTQYF

j_call: TRBJ2-7
v_call: TRBV5-6
clone_size: NA
d_call: NA
cdr3_nt: TGTGCCAGCAGCTTGGTGAGCCGGGAGACCTCCGAGCAGTACTTC
cdr3_aa: CASSLVSRETSEQYF

j_call: TRBJ2-7
v_call: TRBV28
clone_size: NA
d_call: NA
cdr3_nt: TGTGCCAGCAGTTTAGGTGGCGACGAGCAGTACTTC
cdr3_aa: CASSLGGDEQYF

j_call: TRBJ1-2
v_call: TRBV7-8
clone_size: NA
d_call: NA
cdr3_nt: TGTGCCAGCAGCTTAGAGACGGGGTCGAACTATGGCTACACCTTC
cdr3_aa: CASSLETGSNYGYTF

j_call: TRBJ2-3
v_call: TRBV5-4
clone_size: NA
d_call: NA
cdr3_nt: TGTGCCAGCAGCCCCCGTCGGGCGGCCACAGATACGCAGTATTTT
cdr3_aa: CASSPRRAATDTQYF

j_call: TRBJ2-7
v_call: TRBV7-2
clone_size: NA
d_call: TRBD1
cdr3_nt: TGTGCCAGCAGCTTATCGGGACAGGGCCTTTTTTACGAGCAGTACTTC
cdr3_aa: CASSLSGQGLFYEQYF

j_call: TRBJ2-3
v_call: TRBV29-1
clone_size: once
d_call: NA
cdr3_nt: TGCAGCGTTCCGAGTCCTAGCACAGATACGCAGTATTTT
cdr3_aa: CSVPSPSTDTQYF

j_call: TRBJ2-1
v_call: TRBV14
clone_size: NA
d_call: TRBD2
cdr3_nt: TGTGCCAGCAACGGAGCGGGAGGGAAGACCAATGAGCAGTTCTTC
cdr3_aa: CASNGAGGKTNEQFF

j_call: TRBJ2-3
v_call: TRBV12-5
clone_size: NA
d_call: NA
cdr3_nt: TGTGCTAGTGGTTCCCAGGGGCGTAGAGATACGCAGTATTTT
cdr3_aa: CASGSQGRRDTQYF

j_call: TRBJ1-1
v_call: TRBV19
clone_size: NA
d_call: NA
cdr3_nt: TGTGCCAGTAGTATACAGGGGAACCTGAACACTGAAGCTTTCTTT
cdr3_aa: CASSIQGNLNTEAFF

j_call: TRBJ1-1
v_call: TRBV19
clone_size: once
d_call: NA
cdr3_nt: TGTGCCAGTAGTATCAGGACAACAGATGAAGCTTTCTTT
cdr3_aa: CASSIRTTDEAFF

j_call: TRBJ2-1
v_call: TRBV9
clone_size: NA
d_call: TRBD2
cdr3_nt: TGTGCCAGCAGCGTAGGTCCAGCGGGAGTACTTGGGAATGAGCAGTTCTTC
cdr3_aa: CASSVGPAGVLGNEQFF

j_call: TRBJ2-7
v_call: TRBV18
clone_size: NA
d_call: TRBD1
cdr3_nt: TGTGCCAGCTCACTTACCGGGACAGGAATCGAGCAGTACTTC
cdr3_aa: CASSLTGTGIEQYF

j_call: TRBJ2-7
v_call: TRBV28
clone_size: once
d_call: NA
cdr3_nt: TGTGCCAGCACCTCAGGCGATGCCGAGCAGTACTTC
cdr3_aa: CASTSGDAEQYF

j_call: TRBJ2-1
v_call: TRBV20-1
clone_size: NA
d_call: NA
cdr3_nt: TGCAGTGCTCTTCAGTATGAGCAGTTCTTC
cdr3_aa: CSALQYEQFF

j_call: TRBJ2-2
v_call: TRBV5-5
clone_size: NA
d_call: NA
cdr3_nt: TGTGCCAGCAGCAACGGACAGATGGCCGGGGAGCTGTTTTTT
cdr3_aa: CASSNGQMAGELFF

j_call: TRBJ1-3
v_call: TRBV5-1
clone_size: NA
d_call: NA
cdr3_nt: TGCGCCAGCAGTCAGCAGGGGTATGGAAACACCATATATTTT
cdr3_aa: CASSQQGYGNTIYF

j_call: TRBJ2-2
v_call: TRBV5-4
clone_size: NA
d_call: TRBD1
cdr3_nt: TGTGCCAGCAGCTTGCGACAGGGGGCACGCACCGGGGAGCTGTTTTTT
cdr3_aa: CASSLRQGARTGELFF

j_call: TRBJ2-1
v_call: TRBV19
clone_size: NA
d_call: NA
cdr3_nt: TGTGCCAGTAGTCCCCAGGGACCCCCCGGGGAGCAGTTCTTC
cdr3_aa: CASSPQGPPGEQFF

j_call: TRBJ2-7
v_call: TRBV6-1
clone_size: NA
d_call: TRBD2
cdr3_nt: TGTGCCAGCAGGCCTAGCGGGAGTTACGAGCAGTACTTC
cdr3_aa: CASRPSGSYEQYF

j_call: TRBJ2-5
v_call: TRBV18
clone_size: NA
d_call: TRBD2
cdr3_nt: TGTGCCAGCTCACTGGCGGGAGGGTTAGAAGAGACCCAGTACTTC
cdr3_aa: CASSLAGGLEETQYF

j_call: TRBJ2-7
v_call: TRBV29-1
clone_size: NA
d_call: NA
cdr3_nt: TGCAGCGTTGCACAGGGTAACTACGAGCAGTACTTC
cdr3_aa: CSVAQGNYEQYF

j_call: TRBJ2-3
v_call: TRBV7-9
clone_size: NA
d_call: TRBD1
cdr3_nt: TGTGCCAGCAGCTCACTCCGGGGACAGGGGGCGAGGGATACGCAGTATTTT
cdr3_aa: CASSSLRGQGARDTQYF

j_call: TRBJ2-7
v_call: TRBV18
clone_size: NA
d_call: NA
cdr3_nt: TGTGCCAGCTCACCACCGTCAGGGTCAGCTTTGAGAGAGCAGTACTTC
cdr3_aa: CASSPPSGSALREQYF

j_call: TRBJ2-7
v_call: TRBV7-8
clone_size: NA
d_call: NA
cdr3_nt: TGTGCCAGCAGCTTGGTTTCCTACGAGCAGTACTTC
cdr3_aa: CASSLVSYEQYF

j_call: TRBJ1-1
v_call: TRBV6-5
clone_size: NA
d_call: NA
cdr3_nt: TGTGCCAGCAACAAGGGTGGCACTGAAGCTTTCTTT
cdr3_aa: CASNKGGTEAFF

j_call: TRBJ1-1
v_call: TRBV6-5
clone_size: NA
d_call: NA
cdr3_nt: TGTGCCAGCAGTGCAACTACCACTGAAGCTTTCTTT
cdr3_aa: CASSATTTEAFF

j_call: TRBJ1-1
v_call: TRBV14
clone_size: NA
d_call: NA
cdr3_nt: TGTGCCAGCAGCCAAGGGGGCTTCGCAATTACCGTCGCGAGGGGTACTGAAGCTTTCTTT
cdr3_aa: CASSQGGFAITVARGTEAFF

j_call: TRBJ2-7
v_call: TRBV11-2
clone_size: once
d_call: TRBD2
cdr3_nt: TGTGCCAGCACCAAGGGACTAGACGAGCAGTACTTC
cdr3_aa: CASTKGLDEQYF

j_call: TRBJ2-5
v_call: TRBV28
clone_size: NA
d_call: TRBD2
cdr3_nt: TGTGCCAGCAGGGAAAGCGGGAGGTTCAGAGAGACCCAGTACTTC
cdr3_aa: CASRESGRFRETQYF

j_call: TRBJ1-1
v_call: TRBV18
clone_size: NA
d_call: NA
cdr3_nt: TGTGCCAGCTCACCAAAGGTGGACACTGAAGCTTTCTTT
cdr3_aa: CASSPKVDTEAFF

j_call: TRBJ2-3
v_call: TRBV6-4
clone_size: NA
d_call: TRBD2
cdr3_nt: TGTGCCAGCAGTGCTCTAGCGGGAGGGGGCACAGATACGCAGTATTTT
cdr3_aa: CASSALAGGGTDTQYF

j_call: TRBJ2-3
v_call: TRBV9
clone_size: NA
d_call: TRBD2
cdr3_nt: TGTGCCAGCAGCCACGGGACTAGCGGGAAAACTAGCACAGATACGCAGTATTTT
cdr3_aa: CASSHGTSGKTSTDTQYF

j_call: TRBJ1-4
v_call: TRBV6-5
clone_size: NA
d_call: TRBD1
cdr3_nt: TGTGCCAGCAGTTACCCAAGACAGGGTAATGAAAAACTGTTTTTT
cdr3_aa: CASSYPRQGNEKLFF

j_call: TRBJ1-5
v_call: TRBV19
clone_size: NA
d_call: NA
cdr3_nt: TGTGCCAGTAGTAACCCCGGGGGACTAAGCAATCAGCCCCAGCATTTT
cdr3_aa: CASSNPGGLSNQPQHF

j_call: TRBJ2-1
v_call: TRBV15
clone_size: NA
d_call: TRBD1
cdr3_nt: TGTGCCACCAGCAGCCGGGACAGGGATCGTGGTGAGCAGTTCTTC
cdr3_aa: CATSSRDRDRGEQFF

j_call: TRBJ2-1
v_call: TRBV28
clone_size: NA
d_call: NA
cdr3_nt: TGTGCCAGCATTCGTCCGGGCAAGACGGTCAATGAGCAGTTCTTC
cdr3_aa: CASIRPGKTVNEQFF